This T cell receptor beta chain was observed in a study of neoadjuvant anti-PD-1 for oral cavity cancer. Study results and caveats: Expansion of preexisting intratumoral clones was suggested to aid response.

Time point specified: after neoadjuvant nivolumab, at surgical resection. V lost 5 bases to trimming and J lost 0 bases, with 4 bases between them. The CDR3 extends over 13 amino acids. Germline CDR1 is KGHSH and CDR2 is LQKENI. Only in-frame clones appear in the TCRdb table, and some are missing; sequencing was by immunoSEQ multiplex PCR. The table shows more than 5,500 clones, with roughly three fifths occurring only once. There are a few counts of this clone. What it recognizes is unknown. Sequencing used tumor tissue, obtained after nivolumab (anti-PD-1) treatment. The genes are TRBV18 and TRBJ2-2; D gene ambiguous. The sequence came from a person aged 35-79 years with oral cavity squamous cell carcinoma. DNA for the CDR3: TGTGCCAGCTCAAAGTCGAACACCGGGGAGCTGTTTTTT. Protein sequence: CASSKSNTGELFF.